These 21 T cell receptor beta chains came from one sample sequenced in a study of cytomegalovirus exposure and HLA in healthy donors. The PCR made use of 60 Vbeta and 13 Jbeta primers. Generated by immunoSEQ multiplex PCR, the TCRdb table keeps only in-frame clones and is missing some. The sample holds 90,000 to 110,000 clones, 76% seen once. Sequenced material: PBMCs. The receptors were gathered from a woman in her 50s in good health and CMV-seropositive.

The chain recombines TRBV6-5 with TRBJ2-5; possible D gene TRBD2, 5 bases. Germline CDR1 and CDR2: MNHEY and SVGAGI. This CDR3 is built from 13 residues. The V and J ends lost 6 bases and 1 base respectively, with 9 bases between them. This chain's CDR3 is CASSLSGQETQYF. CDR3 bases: TGTGCCAGCAGCTTAAGCGGCCAAGAGACCCAGTACTTC.

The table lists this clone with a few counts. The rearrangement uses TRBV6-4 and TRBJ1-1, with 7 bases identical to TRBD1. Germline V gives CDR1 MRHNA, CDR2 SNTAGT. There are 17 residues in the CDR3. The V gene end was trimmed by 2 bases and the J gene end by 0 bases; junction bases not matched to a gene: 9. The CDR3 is CASSDGNYRGMNTEAFF. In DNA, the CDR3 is TGTGCCAGCAGTGACGGCAATTACAGGGGAATGAACACTGAAGCTTTCTTT.

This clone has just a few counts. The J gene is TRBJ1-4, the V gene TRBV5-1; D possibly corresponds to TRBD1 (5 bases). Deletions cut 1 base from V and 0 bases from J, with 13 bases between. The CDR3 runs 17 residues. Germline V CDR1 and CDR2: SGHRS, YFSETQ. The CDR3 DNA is TGCGCCAGCAGCTTGAGACCTACAGGAGCAACTAATGAAAAACTGTTTTTT. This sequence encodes CASSLRPTGATNEKLFF.

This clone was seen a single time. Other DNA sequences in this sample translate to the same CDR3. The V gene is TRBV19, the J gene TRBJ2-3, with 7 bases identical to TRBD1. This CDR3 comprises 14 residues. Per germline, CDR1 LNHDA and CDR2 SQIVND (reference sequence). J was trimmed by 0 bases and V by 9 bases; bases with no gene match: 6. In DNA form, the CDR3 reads TGTGCCAGCTCACGACAGGGCAGCACAGATACGCAGTATTTT. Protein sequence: CASSRQGSTDTQYF.

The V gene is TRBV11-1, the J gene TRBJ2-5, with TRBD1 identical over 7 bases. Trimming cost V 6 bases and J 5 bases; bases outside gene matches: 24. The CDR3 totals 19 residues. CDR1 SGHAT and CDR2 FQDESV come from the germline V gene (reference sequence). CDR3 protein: CASSSTVPDREYLLETQYF. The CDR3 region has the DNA TGTGCCAGCAGTTCGACCGTTCCCGACAGGGAATATTTGCTCGAGACCCAGTACTTC.

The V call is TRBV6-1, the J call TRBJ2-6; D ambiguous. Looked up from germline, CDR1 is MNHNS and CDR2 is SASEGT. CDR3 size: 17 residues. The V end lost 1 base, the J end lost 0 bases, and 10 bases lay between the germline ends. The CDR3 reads CASSEEQNYSGANVLTF. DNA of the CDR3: TGTGCCAGCAGTGAAGAACAAAACTACTCTGGGGCCAACGTCCTGACTTTC.

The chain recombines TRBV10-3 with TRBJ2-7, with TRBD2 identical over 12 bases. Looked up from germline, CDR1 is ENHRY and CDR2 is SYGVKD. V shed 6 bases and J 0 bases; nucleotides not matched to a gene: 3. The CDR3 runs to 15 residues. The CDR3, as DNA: TGTGCCATCAGGACTAGCGGGAGCCCCTCCTACGAGCAGTACTTC. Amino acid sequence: CAIRTSGSPSYEQYF.

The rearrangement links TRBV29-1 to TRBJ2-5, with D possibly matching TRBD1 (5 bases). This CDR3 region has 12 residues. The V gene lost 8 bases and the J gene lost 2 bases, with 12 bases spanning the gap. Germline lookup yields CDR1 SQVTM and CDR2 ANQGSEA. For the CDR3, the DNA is TGCAGCTTGCGGACAAGACAAGAGACCCAGTACTTC. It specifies CSLRTRQETQYF.

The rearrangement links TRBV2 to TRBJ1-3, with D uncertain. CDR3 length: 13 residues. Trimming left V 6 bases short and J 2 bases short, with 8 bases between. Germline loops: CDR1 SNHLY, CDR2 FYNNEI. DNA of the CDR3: TGTGCCAGCAGGCCCCTAGCTGGAAACACCATATATTTT. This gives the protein CASRPLAGNTIYF.

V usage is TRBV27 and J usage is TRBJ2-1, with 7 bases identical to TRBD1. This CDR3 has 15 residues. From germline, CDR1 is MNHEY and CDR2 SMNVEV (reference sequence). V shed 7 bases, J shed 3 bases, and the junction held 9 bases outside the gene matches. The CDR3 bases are TGTGCCAGCACCACTGCCGGGACAGACTACAATGAGCAGTTCTTC. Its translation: CASTTAGTDYNEQFF.

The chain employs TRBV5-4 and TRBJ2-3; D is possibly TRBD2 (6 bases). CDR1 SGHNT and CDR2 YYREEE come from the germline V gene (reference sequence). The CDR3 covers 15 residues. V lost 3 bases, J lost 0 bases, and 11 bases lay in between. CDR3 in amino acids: CASSYSSVSTDTQYF. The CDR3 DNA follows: TGTGCCAGCAGCTATTCTAGCGTAAGCACAGATACGCAGTATTTT. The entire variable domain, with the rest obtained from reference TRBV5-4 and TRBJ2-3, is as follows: ETGVTQSPTHLIKTRGQQVTLRCSSQSGHNTVSWYQQALGQGPQFIFQYYREEENGRGNFPPRFSGLQFPNYSSELNVNALELDDSALYLCASSYSSVSTDTQYFGPGTRLTVL.

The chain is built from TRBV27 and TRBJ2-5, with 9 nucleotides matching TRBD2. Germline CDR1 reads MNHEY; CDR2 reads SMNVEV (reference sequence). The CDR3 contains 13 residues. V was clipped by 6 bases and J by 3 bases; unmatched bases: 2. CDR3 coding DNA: TGTGCCAGCAGCAGACTAGCGGAAGAGACCCAGTACTTC. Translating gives CASSRLAEETQYF.

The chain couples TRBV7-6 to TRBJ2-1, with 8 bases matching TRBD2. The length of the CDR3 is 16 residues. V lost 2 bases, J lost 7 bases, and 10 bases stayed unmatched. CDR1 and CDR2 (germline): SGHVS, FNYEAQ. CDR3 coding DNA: TGTGCCAGCAGCTTACGGCCGGGACTAGGGGCGAATGAGCAGTTCTTC. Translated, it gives CASSLRPGLGANEQFF.

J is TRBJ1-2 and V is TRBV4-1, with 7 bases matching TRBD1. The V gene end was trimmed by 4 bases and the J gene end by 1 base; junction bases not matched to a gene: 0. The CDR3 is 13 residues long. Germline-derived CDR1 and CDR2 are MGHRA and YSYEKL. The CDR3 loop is CASSRDSNYGYTF. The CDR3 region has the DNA TGCGCCAGCAGCCGGGACAGTAACTATGGCTACACCTTC.

As DNA, the CDR3 is TGTGCCAGCAACCTTCAGGGGGCGCAGACGAACACTGAAGCTTTCTTT. Its protein product is CASNLQGAQTNTEAFF. V gene TRBV2 combines with J gene TRBJ1-1; 8 nucleotides line up with TRBD1. V dropped 7 bases and J dropped 1; count of bases not matched to a gene: 11. The CDR3 extends over 16 amino acids. Germline V gene sequence: CDR1 SNHLY, CDR2 FYNNEI. Full variable domain (outside the CDR3, taken from reference TRBV2 and TRBJ1-1): EPEVTQTPSHQVTQMGQEVILRCVPISNHLYFYWYRQILGQKVEFLVSFYNNEISEKSEIFDDQFSVERPDGSNFTLKIRSTKLEDSAMYFCASNLQGAQTNTEAFFGQGTRLTVV.

CDR3 nucleotides: TGCGCCAGCAGCCAAGAGCCCGGGAGCTATGGCTACACCTTC. Translated: CASSQEPGSYGYTF. The gene calls are TRBV4-1 and TRBJ1-2, with D hard to call. The V end lost 0 bases, the J end lost 4 bases, and 9 bases lay between the germline ends. The CDR3 has 14 amino acids. Per germline, CDR1 MGHRA and CDR2 YSYEKL.

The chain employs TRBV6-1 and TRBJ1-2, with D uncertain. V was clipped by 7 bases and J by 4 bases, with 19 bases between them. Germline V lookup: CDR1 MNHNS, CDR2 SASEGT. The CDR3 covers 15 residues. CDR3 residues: CASTASERRLYGYTF. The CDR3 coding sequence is TGTGCCAGCACTGCTTCGGAAAGGCGACTCTATGGCTACACCTTC.

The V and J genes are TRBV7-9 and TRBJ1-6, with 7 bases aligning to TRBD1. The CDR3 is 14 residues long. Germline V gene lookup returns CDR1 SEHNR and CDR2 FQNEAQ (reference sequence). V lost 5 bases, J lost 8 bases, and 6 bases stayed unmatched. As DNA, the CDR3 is TGTGCCAGCAGCCCCAGACAGGGTGATTCACCCCTCCACTTT. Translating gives CASSPRQGDSPLHF.

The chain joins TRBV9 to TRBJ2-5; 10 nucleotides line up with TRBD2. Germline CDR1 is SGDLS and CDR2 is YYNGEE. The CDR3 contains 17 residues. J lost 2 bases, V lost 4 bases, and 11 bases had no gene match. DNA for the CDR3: TGTGCCAGCAGCCCCTCCGTGCTAGCGGGGGTTCAAGAGACCCAGTACTTC. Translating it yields CASSPSVLAGVQETQYF.

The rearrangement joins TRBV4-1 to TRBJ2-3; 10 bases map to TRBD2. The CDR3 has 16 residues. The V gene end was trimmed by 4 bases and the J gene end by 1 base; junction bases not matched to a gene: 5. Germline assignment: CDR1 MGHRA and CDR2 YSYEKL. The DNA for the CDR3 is TGCGCCAGCAGCCTTTCAACTAGCGGGGGCACAGATACGCAGTATTTT. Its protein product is CASSLSTSGGTDTQYF.

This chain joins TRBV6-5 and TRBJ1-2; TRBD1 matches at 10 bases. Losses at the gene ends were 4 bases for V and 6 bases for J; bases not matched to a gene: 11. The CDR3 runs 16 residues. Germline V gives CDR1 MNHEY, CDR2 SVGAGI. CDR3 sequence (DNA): TGTGCCAGCAGTTTCGGGACAGGGGCGGCTGTTCATGGCTACACCTTC. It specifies CASSFGTGAAVHGYTF.